These 26 T cell receptor beta chains originate from one sample sequenced in a study of blood T cell repertoires in COVID-19. Sequenced by immunoSEQ multiplex PCR; TCRdb stores in-frame clones only, minus some. This table holds around 380,000 clones, roughly four fifths found once. The sequencing input was peripheral blood. The source is a human donor with acute or convalescent COVID-19. The donor label of this sample is uncertain.

The rearrangement uses TRBV19 and TRBJ1-1; TRBD1 aligns across 7 bases. The V segment lost 8 bases and the J segment 7 bases; nucleotides outside the gene matches: 13. Germline-derived CDR1 and CDR2 are LNHDA and SQIVND (reference sequence). The CDR3 contains 14 residues. DNA of the CDR3: TGTGCCAGTGTGCGACAGGGTCTTCTGGGTGAAGCTTTCTTT. Amino acid sequence: CASVRQGLLGEAFF.

The V and J genes are TRBV5-4 and TRBJ1-2; D may be TRBD1 (6 bases). Trimming removed 0 bases from V and 4 bases from J, with 13 bases in between. The CDR3 is made up of 15 amino acids. Germline CDR1 SGHNT, CDR2 YYREEE (reference sequence). CDR3 in amino acids: CASSLVHREGYGYTF. CDR3 bases: TGTGCCAGCAGCTTGGTTCACAGGGAGGGCTATGGCTACACCTTC.

This chain connects TRBV11-2 to TRBJ2-7, with D possibly being TRBD1 (5 bases). From germline, CDR1 is SGHAT and CDR2 FQNNGV. Trimming cost V 2 bases and J 1 base, with 12 bases left between them. The CDR3 length is 15 residues. For the CDR3, the DNA is TGTGCCAGCAGCTTACACACTTGGACATCCTACGAGCAGTACTTC. Translating it yields CASSLHTWTSYEQYF.

This clone was counted between two and nine times. J is TRBJ1-1 and V is TRBV3-1 (or the pseudogene TRBV3-2); D uncertain. Germline CDR1 LGHDT, CDR2 YNNKEL (reference sequence). This CDR3 is built from 15 residues. Trimming left V 4 bases short and J 7 bases short, with 19 bases between. The CDR3 loop is CASSPKMTRRSEAFF. The CDR3 bases are TGTGCCAGCAGCCCCAAGATGACACGGAGGAGTGAAGCTTTCTTT.

The V call is TRBV28, the J call TRBJ1-6; maybe TRBD1 (5 bases). The V and J ends lost 10 bases and 16 bases respectively, with 17 bases between them. Germline CDR1 is MDHEN and CDR2 is SYDVKM. CDR3 length equals 11 residues. CDR3 protein: CATNTGPWLHF. The CDR3 bases are TGTGCCACCAATACAGGACCCTGGCTCCACTTT.

This clone was counted a few times. The CDR3 loop reads CASSYVRGGTGELFF. The CDR3 region has the DNA TGTGCCAGCAGTTATGTGCGGGGGGGCACCGGGGAGCTGTTTTTT. The chain links TRBV6-2 or TRBV6-3 to TRBJ2-2, with TRBD2 identical over 9 bases. The CDR3 is 15 residues long. Germline V gene sequence: CDR1 MNHEY, CDR2 SVGEGT. Trimming cost V 3 bases and J 4 bases; bases outside gene matches: 3.

J is TRBJ1-2 and V is TRBV6-6; D unclear. Deletions cut 4 bases from V and 4 bases from J, with 16 bases between. The CDR3 extends over 15 amino acids. CDR1 is MNHNY, CDR2 SVGAGI, per germline (reference sequence). This CDR3 is CASSFPGEEVYGYTF. The CDR3 DNA sequence: TGTGCCAGCAGTTTCCCCGGGGAGGAGGTCTATGGCTACACCTTC.

This chain links TRBV6-5 with TRBJ2-7, with TRBD2 as a possible D gene (6 bases). CDR1 is MNHEY, CDR2 SVGAGI, per germline. The CDR3 totals 14 residues. Deletions cut 3 bases from V and 6 bases from J, with 15 bases between. In DNA, the CDR3 is TGTGCCAGCAGTTATGACGGGCGGCGGGGCGAGCAGTACTTC. The encoded protein is CASSYDGRRGEQYF.

The V call is TRBV19, the J call TRBJ1-4; D possibly corresponds to TRBD1 (5 bases). The germline V gene encodes CDR1 LNHDA and CDR2 SQIVND (reference sequence). CDR3 size: 13 residues. Between the trimmed V and J ends, which lost 5 bases and 11 bases, there was a span of 15 bases. The CDR3 nucleotides read TGTGCCAGTAGTCAAACCGGGGGAAGGAAACTGTTTTTT. Amino acid sequence: CASSQTGGRKLFF.

V is TRBV2 and J is TRBJ2-2, with 7 bases matching TRBD1. Germline V gene data show CDR1 as SNHLY and CDR2 as FYNNEI. The CDR3 spans 15 residues. The ends lost 5 bases at V and 1 base at J; junction bases unmatched: 4. The CDR3 protein is CASSKQGRNTGELFF. CDR3 coding DNA: TGTGCCAGCAGTAAACAGGGGAGGAACACCGGGGAGCTGTTTTTT.

This clone was picked up one time. The rearrangement links TRBV5-5 to TRBJ1-1, with D hard to call. Germline V CDR1 and CDR2: SGHKS, YYEKEE (reference sequence). This CDR3 has 17 residues. V gave up 1 base and J gave up 2 bases, with 18 bases separating them. For the CDR3, the DNA is TGTGCCAGCAGCTTGACCGTCTGGCAGACTTCAAACACTGAAGCTTTCTTT. Its protein is CASSLTVWQTSNTEAFF.

V is TRBV19 and J is TRBJ1-5, with unresolved D. V was clipped by 8 bases and J by 0 bases, with 14 bases between them. The CDR3 has 15 amino acids. Germline lookup yields CDR1 LNHDA and CDR2 SQIVND (reference sequence). The CDR3 spells CASAWEPYSNQPQHF. The CDR3 DNA sequence: TGTGCCAGTGCTTGGGAGCCTTATAGCAATCAGCCCCAGCATTTT.

The V call is TRBV7-9, the J call TRBJ2-1; TRBD2 might be the D (6 bases). The CDR3 runs to 14 residues. The germline V gene encodes CDR1 SEHNR and CDR2 FQNEAQ (reference sequence). Trimming pared 7 bases from V and 0 bases from J, leaving 10 bases between. The CDR3 sequence: CASTRELSYNEQFF. The CDR3 DNA reads as TGTGCCAGCACACGGGAGCTCTCCTACAATGAGCAGTTCTTC.

The chain couples TRBV5-8 to TRBJ2-2; 10 nucleotides line up with TRBD1. V lost 3 bases, J lost 5 bases, and 16 bases stayed unmatched. The CDR3 extends over 19 amino acids. Germline-derived CDR1 and CDR2 are SGHTS and YDEGEE. CDR3 sequence reads: CASSSGTGVIAGVTGELFF. The CDR3 DNA reads as TGTGCCAGCAGCTCCGGGACAGGGGTAATTGCGGGAGTGACCGGGGAGCTGTTTTTT. Drawing the rest from reference TRBV5-8 and TRBJ2-2, the complete variable domain is EAGVTQSPTHLIKTRGQQATLRCSPISGHTSVYWYQQALGLGLQFLLWYDEGEERNRGNFPPRFSGRQFPNYSSELNVNALELEDSALYLCASSSGTGVIAGVTGELFFGEGSRLTVL.

This clone was detected ten times or more. The J gene is TRBJ2-1, the V gene TRBV28; the match to TRBD1 covers 8 bases. Trimming removed 5 bases from V and 0 bases from J; junction bases left unmatched: 6. This CDR3 comprises 16 residues. Germline V gene data show CDR1 as MDHEN and CDR2 as SYDVKM. CDR3 in DNA: TGTGCCAGCAGTGCACAGGGGGAAGGCTCCTACAATGAGCAGTTCTTC. Its protein product is CASSAQGEGSYNEQFF.

The chain carries TRBV2 and TRBJ1-1, with TRBD1 matching 10 bases. This CDR3 has 14 residues. Germline V gives CDR1 SNHLY, CDR2 FYNNEI. V was pared by 8 bases and J by 3 bases, with 6 bases of the junction left unmatched. The CDR3 is CASVTGTGDTEAFF. The CDR3 DNA is TGTGCCAGCGTGACCGGGACAGGGGACACTGAAGCTTTCTTT.

V and J are TRBV6-5 and TRBJ1-2; 9 nucleotides match TRBD1. This CDR3 has 15 amino acids. In germline, CDR1 is MNHEY, CDR2 SVGAGI. Unmatched junction bases numbered 10, after V lost 4 bases and J lost 7 bases. In nucleotides, the CDR3 is TGTGCCAGCAGTTCACCCGGGACAGGGCGCAGTGGCTACACCTTC. It codes for CASSSPGTGRSGYTF.

The V gene is TRBV5-6, the J gene TRBJ1-2, with D possibly being TRBD1 (6 bases). This CDR3 has 13 residues. CDR1 SGHDT and CDR2 YYEEEE come from the germline V gene. V shed 2 bases and J shed 2 bases, with 7 bases lying between them. The CDR3 here is CASSFQGNYGYTF. As DNA, the CDR3 is TGTGCCAGCAGCTTTCAGGGGAACTATGGCTACACCTTC.

V is TRBV28 and J is TRBJ1-3; tentative D call: TRBD1 (6 bases). The V end was cut by 7 bases, the J end by 4 bases, with 8 bases between. This CDR3 region has 12 residues. The germline CDR1 and CDR2 sequences are MDHEN and SYDVKM. Here the CDR3 reads CASNTGGNTIYF. The CDR3 nucleotides read TGTGCCAGCAATACAGGGGGAAACACCATATATTTT.

The chain uses TRBV7-2 and TRBJ1-2; possibly TRBD1 for D (5 bases). V lost 0 bases and J lost 7, with 12 bases in between. Germline V lookup: CDR1 SGHTA, CDR2 FQGNSA. The CDR3 length is 14 residues. CDR3 DNA sequence: TGTGCCAGCAGCTTAGCCAGGGCGCGAGGTGGCTACACCTTC. Amino acids: CASSLARARGGYTF.

The chain employs TRBV30 and TRBJ1-5; 12 bases align to TRBD1. Germline-derived CDR1 and CDR2 are GTSNPN and SVGIG (reference sequence). Trimming at V came to 3 bases and at J to 6 bases, leaving 9 bases not matched to a gene. The CDR3 runs to 16 residues. The CDR3 sequence: CAWSQSGTGGGQPQHF. In DNA, the CDR3 is TGTGCCTGGAGCCAATCCGGGACAGGGGGCGGTCAGCCCCAGCATTTT.

The chain employs TRBV7-9 and TRBJ2-7; TRBD1 might be the D (5 bases). Germline V gene lookup returns CDR1 SEHNR and CDR2 FQNEAQ (reference sequence). Trimming removed 1 base at V and 6 bases at J, with 13 bases between. The CDR3 consists of 14 residues. The CDR3 nucleotides read TGTGCCAGCAGCTTAGACGTGGGGCGGTTCGAGCAGTACTTC. Translated: CASSLDVGRFEQYF.

The chain has TRBV6-6 and TRBJ2-1; TRBD1 agrees at 11 bases. CDR3 length: 15 residues. The V gene's germline CDR1 is MNHNY and CDR2 SVGAGI (reference sequence). With V trimmed by 7 bases and J by 4 bases, 6 bases remained unmatched. This CDR3 reads CASMGQGETYNEQFF. The CDR3 DNA reads TGTGCCAGCATGGGACAGGGGGAAACGTACAATGAGCAGTTCTTC.

The rearrangement links TRBV28 to TRBJ1-2, with 8 bases lining up with TRBD1. V gave up 6 bases and J gave up 7 bases; unmatched junction bases: 4. Germline V gene sequence: CDR1 MDHEN, CDR2 SYDVKM. The CDR3 spans 12 residues. The CDR3 region is CASRETGAGYTF. For the CDR3, the DNA is TGTGCCAGCAGGGAGACAGGGGCTGGCTACACCTTC.

The chain links TRBV28 to TRBJ2-6; D might be TRBD1 (5 bases). Trimming cost V 1 base and J 0 bases, with 10 bases left between them. The CDR3 length is 17 residues. Germline assignment: CDR1 MDHEN and CDR2 SYDVKM. The CDR3 bases are TGTGCCAGCAGTTTATCAGGGTATTACTCTGGGGCCAACGTCCTGACTTTC. Protein product: CASSLSGYYSGANVLTF.

The chain is built from TRBV3-1 (or the pseudogene TRBV3-2) and TRBJ1-2; the D is unclear. V lost 0 bases to trimming and J lost 8 bases, with 7 bases between them. Germline lookup yields CDR1 LGHDT and CDR2 YNNKEL (reference sequence). This CDR3 is 12 amino acids long. The CDR3 is CASSQEFGGYTF. CDR3 DNA sequence: TGTGCCAGCAGCCAAGAATTCGGGGGCTACACCTTC.